The rows below give T cell receptor beta chains drawn from one sample of a study of cytomegalovirus exposure and HLA in healthy donors. The data were produced by immunoSEQ multiplex PCR, yet TCRdb's version contains in-frame clones alone and is incomplete. Of 190,000 or so clones listed, about 86% were seen once; the top ten hold around 2.8%. Sequences were obtained from PBMCs. These receptors were taken from a woman aged 18-29 years in good health and CMV-seropositive. The CDR3 runs from the conserved cysteine through the conserved F or W. The D gene is left open where the match is weak.

d_gene	j_gene	v_gene	len	CDR3nt	CDR3aa
TRBD1	TRBJ1-6	TRBV19	17	TGTGCCAGTAGTACCCCTGTTCTGGGACAGGGAATAGGTCCCCTCCACTTT	CASSTPVLGQGIGPLHF
TRBD1	TRBJ1-5	TRBV6-1	15	TGTGCCAGCAGCACGGGGACAGGCATCAATCAGCCCCAGCATTTT	CASSTGTGINQPQHF
-	TRBJ1-3	TRBV5-6	15	TGTGCCAGCAGCTTGGGGCCGCACTCTGGAAACACCATATATTTT	CASSLGPHSGNTIYF
-	TRBJ1-1	TRBV2	14	TGTGCCAGCAATAGTCGGGAGGCCCAGACTGCAGCTTTCTTT	CASNSREAQTAAFF
TRBD2	TRBJ2-2	TRBV6-5	14	TGTGCCAGCAGTGCGACTAGCGGTACCGGGGAGCTGTTTTTT	CASSATSGTGELFF
-	TRBJ2-1	TRBV5-1	15	TGCGCCAGCAGCACCACAGATACAAGCTACAATGAGCAGTTCTTC	CASSTTDTSYNEQFF
TRBD1	TRBJ2-7	TRBV6-5	13	TGTGCCAGCAGTTCCGACAGGGTGGGCGAGCAGTACTTC	CASSSDRVGEQYF
-	TRBJ2-7	TRBV5-4	14	TGTGCCAGCAGCTTCAGGGGTCCGACCTACGAGCAGTACTTC	CASSFRGPTYEQYF
TRBD1	TRBJ1-1	TRBV29-1	14	TGCAGCGTTAGGCTGCAGGGGGAGAACACTGAAGCTTTCTTT	CSVRLQGENTEAFF
-	TRBJ1-1	TRBV7-2	15	TGTGCCAGCAGCTTCCCGGGACTGTTAAACACTGAAGCTTTCTTT	CASSFPGLLNTEAFF